The 11 T cell receptor beta chains presented below share a single source sample, sequenced in a study of blood T cell repertoires in COVID-19. Data came from immunoSEQ multiplex PCR; TCRdb stores just in-frame clones and leaves some out. The sample lists hundreds of thousands of clones, 89% occurring once. The sequenced sample was PBMCs or T cells enriched from blood (not recorded which). These receptor sequences come from a woman in her thirties or forties who had recovered from COVID-19.

CDR3 bases: TGTGCCAGCCGCGGGGACCCCTCATCCTACGAGCAGTACTTC. Its protein product is CASRGDPSSYEQYF. The chain has TRBV2 and TRBJ2-7; weak D call: TRBD2 (6 bases). CDR3 length: 14 amino acids. CDR1 is SNHLY and CDR2 is FYNNEI in the germline V gene. The V end was cut by 8 bases, the J end by 1 base, with 15 bases between.

CDR3 loop: CASSEPREGYEQYF. The CDR3 nucleotides read TGCGCCAGCAGTGAGCCGCGGGAGGGGTACGAGCAGTACTTC. V and J are TRBV10-2 and TRBJ2-7; 9 bases are shared with TRBD2. In germline, CDR1 is WSHSY, CDR2 SAAADI. With V trimmed by 2 bases and J by 4 bases, 3 bases remained unmatched. There are 14 residues in the CDR3.

This chain joins TRBV12-5 and TRBJ2-7; 7 positions match TRBD1. Unmatched junction bases numbered 7, after V lost 6 bases and J lost 5 bases. The CDR3 loop spans 13 amino acids. Germline V gene sequence: CDR1 LGHNT, CDR2 FRNRAP. CDR3 residues: CASGIQGINEQYF. Written as DNA, the CDR3 is TGTGCTAGTGGAATACAGGGGATCAACGAGCAGTACTTC.

The V call is TRBV24-1, the J call TRBJ1-1; D is ambiguous. Germline values: CDR1 KGHDR, CDR2 SFDVKD. The CDR3 consists of 15 residues. Trimming stripped 7 bases from V and 0 bases from J, with 14 bases between. This chain's CDR3 is CATSPLSSMNTEAFF. CDR3 nucleotides: TGTGCCACCAGCCCCTTATCGAGCATGAACACTGAAGCTTTCTTT.

This clone was picked up a small number of times. The chain combines TRBV6-2 or TRBV6-3 with TRBJ2-3; D gene uncertain. CDR1 MNHEY and CDR2 SVGEGT come from the germline V gene. The CDR3 sequence is 14 residues long. Deletions cut 0 bases from V and 4 bases from J, with 8 bases between. CDR3 DNA: TGTGCCAGCAGTTACTCCGCGTCGGCAGATACGCAGTATTTT. Amino acids: CASSYSASADTQYF.

The chain couples TRBV7-8 to TRBJ1-2, with TRBD1 matching over 7 bases. V was clipped by 4 bases and J by 8 bases; unmatched bases: 10. The CDR3 has 14 residues. Germline loops: CDR1 SGHVS, CDR2 FQNEAQ. CDR3 DNA sequence: TGTGCCAGCAGCTCTGACAGGGCCACGAGGGGCTACACCTTC. This sequence encodes CASSSDRATRGYTF.

The gene calls are TRBV4-3 and TRBJ2-7; TRBD1 might be the D (6 bases). The CDR3 is 15 residues long. Germline V CDR1 and CDR2: LGHNA, YSLEER. V was clipped by 0 bases and J by 6 bases, with 15 bases between them. The CDR3 region has the DNA TGCGCCAGCAGCCAAGACTTGAGACAGGCTCGCGAGCAGTACTTC. Translation: CASSQDLRQAREQYF.

The V and J genes are TRBV7-9 and TRBJ1-5; a possible D gene is TRBD1 (6 bases). Germline CDR1 reads SEHNR; CDR2 reads FQNEAQ (reference sequence). The CDR3 has 14 amino acids. The germline V and J ends were trimmed by 5 bases and 3 bases, with 11 bases remaining between them. This chain's CDR3 is CASSQTGLNQPQHF. DNA for the CDR3: TGTGCCAGCAGCCAGACAGGACTCAATCAGCCCCAGCATTTT.

CDR3 amino acids: CASSSGGNEQYF. CDR3 in DNA: TGTGCCAGCTCGAGCGGGGGGAACGAGCAGTACTTC. The chain employs TRBV12-3 or TRBV12-4 and TRBJ2-7; 9 nucleotides agree with TRBD2. V lost 8 bases and J lost 5; bases outside the gene matches: 4. This CDR3 is 12 amino acids long.

The V gene is TRBV24-1, the J gene TRBJ2-3; the match to TRBD2 covers 12 bases. The CDR3 loop spans 20 amino acids. Germline trimming cut 3 bases from V and 0 bases from J; bases unmatched to any gene: 12. CDR1 is KGHDR, CDR2 SFDVKD, per germline. CDR3 DNA sequence: TGTGCCACCAGTGATCATCAACTAGCGGGAGGTCCCGTTAGCACAGATACGCAGTATTTT. Residues: CATSDHQLAGGPVSTDTQYF.

The chain uses TRBV5-5 and TRBJ2-7; tentatively, D is TRBD2 (7 bases). Per germline, CDR1 SGHKS and CDR2 YYEKEE (reference sequence). The CDR3 is made up of 15 amino acids. The germline V and J ends were trimmed by 3 bases and 2 bases, with 15 bases remaining between them. CDR3 protein: CASSWGGLPAYEQYF. The CDR3 coding sequence is TGTGCCAGCAGCTGGGGGGGGCTTCCAGCCTACGAGCAGTACTTC.